A single sample is the source of the 23 T cell receptor beta chains below, sequenced in a study of a mutant IDH1 vaccine in newly diagnosed glioma. The antigens these receptors bind are not known. Sample time point: week 23, last vaccination. Each dose of the vaccine consisted of 300 ug of mutant IDH1 20-mer peptide, with topical imiquimod. Method: immunoSEQ multiplex PCR; TCRdb's copy keeps in-frame clones and lacks some. The sample has approximately 82,000 clones, approximately 85% seen once; the top ten hold roughly 0.74%. The sequencing used PBMCs, collected from a glioma patient whose treatment included an IDH1 peptide vaccine. Receptors originate from a woman aged 45-65 years with glioma.

The chain employs TRBV7-9 and TRBJ1-1; weak D call: TRBD1 (5 bases). Germline loops: CDR1 SEHNR, CDR2 FQNEAQ (reference sequence). V was clipped by 2 bases and J by 4 bases, with 14 bases between them. CDR3 size: 15 residues. CDR3 sequence reads: CASSLMVGGSTEAFF. CDR3 bases: TGTGCCAGCAGCTTAATGGTTGGGGGATCCACTGAAGCTTTCTTT.

The chain links TRBV19 to TRBJ1-5; the D is unclear. The germline V gene encodes CDR1 LNHDA and CDR2 SQIVND (reference sequence). Trimming took off 6 bases at V and 4 bases at J, with 10 bases between the two ends. This CDR3 is 13 amino acids long. In nucleotides, the CDR3 is TGTGCCAGTAGGGCAGTGATGAATCAGCCCCAGCATTTT. Amino acids: CASRAVMNQPQHF.

The count of this clone is one. The chain uses TRBV5-4 and TRBJ1-4, with TRBD1 matching over 7 bases. The CDR3 sequence is 14 residues long. The germline CDR1 and CDR2 sequences are SGHNT and YYREEE (reference sequence). Germline trimming cut 0 bases from V and 8 bases from J; bases unmatched to any gene: 4. The CDR3 here is CASSLDRGGEKLFF. The CDR3 region has the DNA TGTGCCAGCAGCTTGGACAGGGGAGGCGAAAAACTGTTTTTT.

The rearrangement joins TRBV10-3 to TRBJ2-2; weak D call: TRBD1 (7 bases). There are 16 residues in the CDR3. The germline V gene has CDR1 ENHRY and CDR2 SYGVKD. Trimming took off 8 bases at V and 1 base at J, with 17 bases between the two ends. The CDR3 loop reads CAIARQGGLNTGELFF. CDR3 DNA sequence: TGTGCCATCGCCAGACAGGGAGGCCTGAACACCGGGGAGCTGTTTTTT.

This clone has a single count. The chain links TRBV18 to TRBJ1-1; unclear D gene. The CDR3 loop spans 15 amino acids. The germline V and J ends were trimmed by 5 bases and 1 base, with 14 bases remaining between them. CDR1 is KGHSH, CDR2 LQKENI, per germline. CDR3 in DNA: TGTGCCAGCTCAGCTACCGGGAACACGAACACTGAAGCTTTCTTT. Protein: CASSATGNTNTEAFF.

This sequence joins TRBV6-6 and TRBJ1-5; D possibly corresponds to TRBD1 (5 bases). Trimming took off 6 bases at V and 0 bases at J, with 9 bases between the two ends. The CDR3 is made up of 14 amino acids. Germline CDR1 MNHNY, CDR2 SVGAGI (reference sequence). The CDR3 sequence is CASSGDYSNQPQHF. CDR3 coding DNA: TGTGCCAGCAGCGGGGACTATAGCAATCAGCCCCAGCATTTT.

The rearrangement joins TRBV28 to TRBJ2-3; 9 nucleotides align to TRBD2. V was pared by 5 bases and J by 9 bases, with 3 bases of the junction left unmatched. The length of the CDR3 is 12 residues. Germline loops: CDR1 MDHEN, CDR2 SYDVKM. The CDR3: CASSLSGRTQYF. Written as DNA, the CDR3 is TGTGCCAGCAGTCTTAGCGGGAGAACGCAGTATTTT.

This chain connects TRBV30 to TRBJ1-1; no firm D call. V gave up 2 bases and J gave up 8 bases, with 12 bases separating them. The CDR3 has 12 residues. Germline V CDR1 and CDR2: GTSNPN, SVGIG (reference sequence). CDR3 sequence reads: CAWSPHPAEAFF. The CDR3 nucleotides read TGTGCCTGGAGTCCCCACCCTGCCGAAGCTTTCTTT.

The chain joins TRBV19 to TRBJ2-3; 8 bases line up with TRBD1. The trim removed 7 bases at V and 4 bases at J, leaving 10 bases unmatched. CDR1 and CDR2 (germline): LNHDA, SQIVND (reference sequence). The CDR3 spans 15 residues. CDR3 sequence (DNA): TGTGCCAGTACCCCCCGAGACAGGGGAGCAGATACGCAGTATTTT. Amino acid sequence: CASTPRDRGADTQYF.

The V gene is TRBV7-9, the J gene TRBJ1-2, with D tentatively TRBD1 (6 bases). V was cut by 4 bases and J by 8 bases, with 17 bases left in between. Germline assignment: CDR1 SEHNR and CDR2 FQNEAQ (reference sequence). The CDR3 contains 14 residues. The CDR3 coding sequence is TGTGCCAGCAGCTCACAGGGAGTCTTGCGCGGCTACACCTTC. Translated, it gives CASSSQGVLRGYTF.

The rearrangement uses TRBV4-1 and TRBJ1-2, with a possible D match to TRBD1 (5 bases). Trimming pared 4 bases from V and 3 bases from J, leaving 15 bases between. This CDR3 is 15 amino acids long. Per the germline V gene, CDR1 is MGHRA and CDR2 is YSYEKL. The CDR3 DNA reads TGCGCCAGCAGCCCAGGGACCGCACAACACTATGGCTACACCTTC. It translates to CASSPGTAQHYGYTF.

J is TRBJ1-1 and V is TRBV18; 9 bases are a match to TRBD1. CDR1 is KGHSH and CDR2 is LQKENI in the germline V gene. J was trimmed by 5 bases and V by 4 bases; bases with no gene match: 8. The CDR3 consists of 15 residues. CDR3 residues: CASSRTGGWGTEAFF. For the CDR3, the DNA is TGTGCCAGCTCACGTACAGGGGGCTGGGGTACTGAAGCTTTCTTT.

The genes are TRBV28 and TRBJ2-7; D is uncertain. V was clipped by 5 bases and J by 5 bases, with 10 bases between them. The CDR3 spans 12 residues. Germline values: CDR1 MDHEN, CDR2 SYDVKM. CDR3 sequence (DNA): TGTGCCAGCAGTCCGTACACACACGAGCAGTACTTC. It yields the protein CASSPYTHEQYF.

V usage is TRBV6-6 and J usage is TRBJ1-5, with D perhaps TRBD1 (5 bases). CDR3 length: 13 amino acids. Trimming removed 2 bases from V and 4 bases from J, with 6 bases in between. Germline V gene lookup returns CDR1 MNHNY and CDR2 SVGAGI (reference sequence). The CDR3 protein is CASSYDRNQPQHF. The DNA of the CDR3 is TGTGCCAGCAGTTACGACAGAAATCAGCCCCAGCATTTT.

This chain uses TRBV5-1 with TRBJ1-1; D is ambiguous. Trimming stripped 0 bases from V and 5 bases from J, with 11 bases between. This CDR3 has 14 amino acids. Germline loops: CDR1 SGHRS, CDR2 YFSETQ. The DNA of the CDR3 is TGCGCCAGCAGCTTGGACTCCGAGAGGACTGAAGCTTTCTTT. Its translation: CASSLDSERTEAFF.

This clone turned up a few times. The chain is built from TRBV19 and TRBJ1-4; D is unclear. This CDR3 spans 17 amino acids. Trimming took off 4 bases at V and 0 bases at J, with 15 bases between the two ends. Germline values: CDR1 LNHDA, CDR2 SQIVND (reference sequence). The CDR3 reads CASSNSGNLATNEKLFF. DNA of the CDR3: TGTGCCAGTAGTAACAGCGGGAACCTAGCAACTAATGAAAAACTGTTTTTT.

The rearrangement links TRBV30 to TRBJ2-7; tentatively, D is TRBD2 (5 bases). V lost 2 bases and J lost 3, with 11 bases in between. The CDR3 runs to 13 residues. Germline V CDR1 and CDR2: GTSNPN, SVGIG (reference sequence). CDR3 amino acids: CAWSTKRLYEQYF. The CDR3 region has the DNA TGTGCCTGGAGTACAAAGCGGCTCTACGAGCAGTACTTC.

The V and J genes are TRBV28 and TRBJ1-2; 9 bases agree with TRBD1. V shed 1 base, J shed 6 bases, and the junction held 6 bases outside the gene matches. The CDR3 has 15 residues. Looked up from germline, CDR1 is MDHEN and CDR2 is SYDVKM. In nucleotides, the CDR3 is TGTGCCAGCAGTTTATACGGACAGGGGAGGGATGGCTACACCTTC. This translates into CASSLYGQGRDGYTF.

This rearrangement joins TRBV10-3 to TRBJ1-2; tentatively, D is TRBD1 (5 bases). In germline, CDR1 is ENHRY, CDR2 SYGVKD. V lost 7 bases and J 0 bases, leaving 15 bases between the germline ends. The CDR3 length is 15 residues. CDR3 sequence reads: CAITPGREANYGYTF. Written as DNA, the CDR3 is TGTGCCATCACCCCGGGACGGGAAGCTAACTATGGCTACACCTTC.

As for this clone: The junction departs from germline at one end; a sequencing error may be responsible. The CDR3 DNA reads as TGTGCCAGCAGCCGACGGGGGGTCCGAGCCTTC. Translation: CASSRRGVRAF. V and J are TRBV7-2 and TRBJ1-2, with a weak D call TRBD1 (5 bases). CDR3 length equals 11 residues. Germline-derived CDR1 and CDR2 are SGHTA and FQGNSA.

This chain connects TRBV6-5 to TRBJ1-5, with D possibly matching TRBD1 (6 bases). Germline CDR1 is MNHEY and CDR2 is SVGAGI. The CDR3 length is 15 residues. V was trimmed by 0 bases and J by 7 bases, leaving 13 bases between them. The CDR3 region has the DNA TGTGCCAGCAGTTACTCGTATGGGGGCGGGCAGCCCCAGCATTTT. Translation: CASSYSYGGGQPQHF.

V is TRBV6-6 and J is TRBJ2-3; a weak D match, TRBD2 (5 bases). From germline, CDR1 is MNHNY and CDR2 SVGAGI (reference sequence). The V and J ends lost 9 bases and 6 bases respectively, with 19 bases between them. CDR3 length equals 14 residues. In nucleotides, the CDR3 is TGTGCCAGTCTCGGAGGCATTCGGCCGGATACGCAGTATTTT. It translates to CASLGGIRPDTQYF.

This sequence joins TRBV27 and TRBJ2-7; TRBD1 aligns across 10 bases. V was pared by 6 bases and J by 2 bases, with 7 bases of the junction left unmatched. The germline V gene encodes CDR1 MNHEY and CDR2 SMNVEV (reference sequence). The CDR3 is 15 residues long. The CDR3 nucleotides read TGTGCCAGCAGAGCGGCCGGGACAGGGGCCTACGAGCAGTACTTC. The encoded protein is CASRAAGTGAYEQYF.